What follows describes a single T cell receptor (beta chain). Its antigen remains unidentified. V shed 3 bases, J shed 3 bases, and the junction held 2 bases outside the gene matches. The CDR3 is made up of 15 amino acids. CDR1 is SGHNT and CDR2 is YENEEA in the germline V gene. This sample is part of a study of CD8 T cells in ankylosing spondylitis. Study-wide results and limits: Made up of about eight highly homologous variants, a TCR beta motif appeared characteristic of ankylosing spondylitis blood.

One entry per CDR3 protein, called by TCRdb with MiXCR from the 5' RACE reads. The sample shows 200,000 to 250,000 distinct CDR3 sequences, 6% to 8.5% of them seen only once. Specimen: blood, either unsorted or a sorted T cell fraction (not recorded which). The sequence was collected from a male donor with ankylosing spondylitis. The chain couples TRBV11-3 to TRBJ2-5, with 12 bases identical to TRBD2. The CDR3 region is CASSLRTSGKETQYF. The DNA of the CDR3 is TGTGCCAGCAGCTTGCGGACTAGCGGGAAAGAGACCCAGTACTTC.